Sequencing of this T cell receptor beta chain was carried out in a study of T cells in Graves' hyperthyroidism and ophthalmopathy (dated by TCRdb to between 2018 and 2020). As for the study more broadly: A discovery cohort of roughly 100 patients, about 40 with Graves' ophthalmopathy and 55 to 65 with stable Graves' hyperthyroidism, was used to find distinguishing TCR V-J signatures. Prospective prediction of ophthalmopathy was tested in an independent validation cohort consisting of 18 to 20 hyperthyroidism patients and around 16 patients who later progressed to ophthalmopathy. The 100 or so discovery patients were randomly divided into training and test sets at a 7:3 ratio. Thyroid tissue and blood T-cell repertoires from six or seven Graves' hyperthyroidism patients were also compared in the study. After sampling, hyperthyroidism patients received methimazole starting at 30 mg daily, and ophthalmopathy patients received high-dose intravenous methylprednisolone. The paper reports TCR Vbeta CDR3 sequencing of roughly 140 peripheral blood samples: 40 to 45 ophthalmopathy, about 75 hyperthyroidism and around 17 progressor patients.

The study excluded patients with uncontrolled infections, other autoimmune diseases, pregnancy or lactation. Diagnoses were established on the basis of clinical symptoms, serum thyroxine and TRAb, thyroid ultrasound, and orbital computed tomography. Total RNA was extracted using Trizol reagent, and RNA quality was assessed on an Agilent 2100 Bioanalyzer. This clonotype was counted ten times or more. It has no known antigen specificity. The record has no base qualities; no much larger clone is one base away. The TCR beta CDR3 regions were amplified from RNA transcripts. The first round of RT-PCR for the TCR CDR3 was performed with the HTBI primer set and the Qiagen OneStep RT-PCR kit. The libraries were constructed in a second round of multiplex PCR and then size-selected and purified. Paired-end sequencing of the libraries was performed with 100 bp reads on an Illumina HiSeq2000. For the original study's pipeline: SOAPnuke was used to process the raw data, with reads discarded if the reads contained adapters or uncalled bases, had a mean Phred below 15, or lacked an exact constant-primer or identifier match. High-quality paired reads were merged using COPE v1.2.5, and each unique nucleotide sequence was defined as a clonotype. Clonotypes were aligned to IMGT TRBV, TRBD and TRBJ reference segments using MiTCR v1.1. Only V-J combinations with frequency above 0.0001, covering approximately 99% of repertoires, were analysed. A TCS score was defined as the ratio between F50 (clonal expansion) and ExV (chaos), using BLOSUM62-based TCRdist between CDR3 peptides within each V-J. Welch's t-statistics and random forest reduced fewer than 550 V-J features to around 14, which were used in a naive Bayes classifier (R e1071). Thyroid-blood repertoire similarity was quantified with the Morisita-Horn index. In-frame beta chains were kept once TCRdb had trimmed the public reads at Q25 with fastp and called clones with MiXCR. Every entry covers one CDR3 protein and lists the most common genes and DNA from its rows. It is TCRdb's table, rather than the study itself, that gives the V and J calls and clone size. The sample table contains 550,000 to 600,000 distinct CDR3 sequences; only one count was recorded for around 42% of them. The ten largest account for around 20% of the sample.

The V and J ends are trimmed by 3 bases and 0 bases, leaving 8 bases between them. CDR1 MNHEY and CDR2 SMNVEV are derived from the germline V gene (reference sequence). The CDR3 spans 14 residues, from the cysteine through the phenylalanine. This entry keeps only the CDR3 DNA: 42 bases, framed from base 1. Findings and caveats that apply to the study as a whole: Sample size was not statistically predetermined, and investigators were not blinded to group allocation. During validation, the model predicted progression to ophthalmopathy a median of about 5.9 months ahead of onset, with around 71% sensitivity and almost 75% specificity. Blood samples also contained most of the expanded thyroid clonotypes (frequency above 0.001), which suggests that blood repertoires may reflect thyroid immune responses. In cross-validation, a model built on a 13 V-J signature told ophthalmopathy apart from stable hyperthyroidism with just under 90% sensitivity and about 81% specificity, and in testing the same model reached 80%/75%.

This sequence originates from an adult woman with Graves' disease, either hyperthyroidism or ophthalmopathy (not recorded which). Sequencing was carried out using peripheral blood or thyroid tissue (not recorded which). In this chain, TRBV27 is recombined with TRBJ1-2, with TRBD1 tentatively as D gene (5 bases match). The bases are TGTGCCAGCAGTTTGAGAGGGGCTAACTATGGCTACACCTTC. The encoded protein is CASSLRGANYGYTF.